This T cell receptor (beta chain) derives from a study of T cell repertoires in cytomegalovirus infection. For the study at large: Used in the study were CMV epitopes, some recently identified and HLA-C-restricted, others well-studied and HLA-B-restricted. An indication of both CMV infection and matching HLA type came from public TCR beta signatures.

TCRdb recomputed calls from the reads with MiXCR, one row per CDR3 protein. The table lists 400,000 to 600,000 distinct CDR3 sequences, roughly 46% of them singletons. V gave up 5 bases and J gave up 2 bases, with 14 bases separating them. The CDR3 spans 15 residues. Note on this clonotype: Its antigen is undetermined.

Notes on the study in general: The ex vivo response was dominated by HLA-C-restricted CMV-specific TCR beta clonotypes. Pooled public TCR beta family frequency picked out CMV carriers with the relevant HLA.

The TCR was taken from a human donor in good health (CMV status not recorded). Some clones in this sample may be carry-over from other donors' samples. The source material was cultured PBMCs, sampled from culture after CMV antigen stimulation. This chain connects TRBV12-3 or TRBV12-4 to TRBJ2-3; D is possibly TRBD1 (6 bases). CDR3 loop: CASSKQGSATDTQYF. Here the CDR3 DNA reads TGTGCCAGCAGTAAACAGGGTTCAGCCACAGATACGCAGTATTTT.